Listed below are T cell receptor beta chains from one sample, sequenced in a study of blood T cell repertoires in COVID-19. Data came from immunoSEQ multiplex PCR; TCRdb stores just in-frame clones and leaves some out. Altogether about 300,000 clones are present, about nine tenths being singletons, with the ten largest covering about 10%. Material for sequencing was PBMCs or T cells enriched from blood (not recorded which). The receptors were sampled from a woman aged 18 to 35 who had recovered from COVID-19. CDR3s include the opening cysteine and the closing phenylalanine or tryptophan. D genes are given only for firm matches. The listing skips clone size in some rows; elsewhere it reads once, few, many or a size class.

d_gene	v_gene	abundance	j_gene	CDR3aa	CDR3nt
TRBD1	TRBV27	.	TRBJ1-1	CASSPGTANTEAFF	TGTGCCAGCAGTCCAGGGACAGCTAATACTGAAGCTTTCTTT
.	TRBV19	.	TRBJ1-6	CASSMGGEAPLHF	TGTGCCAGTAGTATGGGAGGGGAGGCACCCCTCCACTTT
.	TRBV2	.	TRBJ1-5	CASSGTGGGNQPQHF	TGTGCCAGCAGTGGGACCGGAGGGGGCAATCAGCCCCAGCATTTT
TRBD2	TRBV5-4	.	TRBJ2-2	CASSGIAGANTGELFF	TGTGCCAGCAGCGGGATAGCGGGGGCGAACACCGGGGAGCTGTTTTTT
.	TRBV7-2	.	TRBJ2-3	CASSPTRVADTQYF	TGTGCCAGCAGTCCTACCCGGGTAGCAGATACGCAGTATTTT
TRBD2	TRBV4-2	few	TRBJ2-7	CASSQDSGREGAEQYF	TGTGCCAGCAGCCAAGATTCTGGGCGGGAGGGAGCCGAGCAGTACTTC
.	TRBV28	.	TRBJ1-3	CASNAGTYGNTIYF	TGTGCCAGCAACGCCGGGACATATGGAAACACCATATATTTT
TRBD2	TRBV9	once	TRBJ2-1	CASSVSGGLYNEQFF	TGTGCCAGCAGCGTTAGCGGGGGTCTGTACAATGAGCAGTTCTTC
.	TRBV6-1	.	TRBJ1-2	CASSEKAGATDGYTF	TGTGCCAGCAGTGAGAAAGCTGGGGCCACGGATGGCTACACCTTC
.	TRBV9	.	TRBJ2-1	CASSPSGGEDYNEQFF	TGTGCCAGCAGCCCATCCGGCGGGGAGGATTACAATGAGCAGTTCTTC
.	TRBV14	.	TRBJ2-1	CASSQSLSGAYNEQFF	TGTGCCAGCAGCCAGAGCCTTAGCGGCGCCTACAATGAGCAGTTCTTC
TRBD1	TRBV3-1/TRBV3-2	.	TRBJ1-6	CASSQGQGVLHF	TGTGCCAGCAGCCAAGGACAGGGCGTGCTCCACTTT
TRBD1	TRBV12-5	large	TRBJ1-3	CASGPGDSSGNTIYF	TGTGCTAGTGGACCGGGGGACAGCTCTGGAAACACCATATATTTT
.	TRBV6-5	once	TRBJ1-4	CASSQLWPPNEKLFF	TGTGCCAGCAGTCAACTATGGCCTCCTAATGAAAAACTGTTTTTT
.	TRBV16	.	TRBJ2-2	CASANLELANTGELFF	TGTGCCAGCGCCAACCTCGAACTAGCGAACACCGGGGAGCTGTTTTTT
TRBD2	TRBV28	.	TRBJ2-5	CASSLGRGETQYF	TGTGCCAGCAGCCTGGGGAGGGGAGAGACCCAGTACTTC
.	TRBV5-8	once	TRBJ1-1	CASSLVSTGTEAFF	TGTGCCAGCAGCTTGGTCTCGACGGGGACTGAAGCTTTCTTT
.	TRBV21-1	few	TRBJ2-7	CAPKSPGVPPAYEQYF	TGTGCCCCCAAATCCCCCGGGGTCCCCCCGGCCTACGAGCAGTACTTC
TRBD1	TRBV2	.	TRBJ1-2	CASSEALGTGRSYGYTF	TGTGCCAGCAGTGAAGCGCTCGGGACAGGGAGAAGCTATGGCTACACCTTC
.	TRBV4-1	.	TRBJ1-1	CASSQGGKTEAFF	TGCGCCAGCAGCCAAGGGGGCAAGACTGAAGCTTTCTTT
TRBD1	TRBV2	.	TRBJ1-1	CASSEGTGRNTEAFF	TGTGCCAGCAGTGAGGGGACAGGGCGGAACACTGAAGCTTTCTTT
TRBD2	TRBV9	.	TRBJ2-1	CASSVKLAGEYNEQFF	TGTGCCAGCAGCGTGAAACTAGCGGGGGAATACAATGAGCAGTTCTTC
.	TRBV29-1	.	TRBJ1-1	CSVRRGGITNTEAFF	TGCAGCGTCCGCCGGGGTGGTATTACGAACACTGAAGCTTTCTTT
TRBD1	TRBV7-2	.	TRBJ1-3	CASSLELGQGTYTIYF	TGTGCCAGCAGCTTAGAGCTCGGACAGGGGACGTACACCATATATTTT
.	TRBV28	few	TRBJ2-3	CASSFLAGTDTQYF	TGTGCCAGCAGTTTCCTCGCAGGCACAGATACGCAGTATTTT
.	TRBV30	.	TRBJ1-5	CAWGGTANQPQHF	TGTGCCTGGGGTGGCACAGCAAATCAGCCCCAGCATTTT
.	TRBV7-9	.	TRBJ1-2	CASSLGWGEYGYTF	TGTGCCAGCAGCTTAGGGTGGGGGGAATATGGCTACACCTTC
.	TRBV11-3	.	TRBJ1-1	CASSLDRGRQAFF	TGTGCCAGCAGCTTAGACAGGGGCCGACAAGCTTTCTTT
.	TRBV7-9	.	TRBJ2-1	CASSHPSEVVNEQFF	TGTGCCAGCAGCCATCCGAGCGAAGTGGTGAATGAGCAGTTCTTC
TRBD1	TRBV28	.	TRBJ1-6	CASNPGTEVYNSPLHF	TGTGCCAGCAACCCGGGGACAGAAGTGTATAATTCACCCCTCCACTTT
.	TRBV28	.	TRBJ1-2	CASSFPGDTGYTF	TGTGCCAGCAGTTTCCCCGGGGACACCGGCTACACCTTC
.	TRBV13	.	TRBJ1-2	CASRTWATSHYGYTF	TGTGCCAGCAGAACTTGGGCCACCAGCCACTATGGCTACACCTTC
TRBD1	TRBV7-9	.	TRBJ1-1	CASSQDRGWTEAFF	TGTGCCAGCAGCCAAGACAGGGGTTGGACTGAAGCTTTCTTT
.	TRBV27	.	TRBJ2-7	CASSKGVF	TGTGCCAGCAGTAAGGGAGTATTC
TRBD1	TRBV4-1	once	TRBJ1-1	CASSLGTAEAFF	TGCGCCAGCAGCCTGGGGACAGCAGAAGCTTTCTTT
.	TRBV12-3/TRBV12-4	few	TRBJ1-1	CASTLRSEAFF	TGTGCCAGCACCCTCCGGTCCGAAGCTTTCTTT
.	TRBV5-5	.	TRBJ1-2	CASSFNGARGYTF	TGTGCCAGCAGCTTTAATGGGGCGCGGGGCTACACCTTC
.	TRBV12-5	.	TRBJ2-2	CASGLSGMTGELFF	TGTGCTAGTGGTCTTAGCGGCATGACCGGGGAGCTGTTTTTT
TRBD1	TRBV19	.	TRBJ1-2	CASRSPGQVEYGYTF	TGTGCCAGTAGGTCACCGGGACAGGTTGAGTATGGCTACACCTTC
.	TRBV2	.	TRBJ1-5	CASSSDSWQPQHF	TGTGCCAGCAGTTCTGACAGTTGGCAGCCCCAGCATTTT
TRBD1	TRBV5-1	.	TRBJ1-4	CASSLGTGSNEKLFF	TGCGCCAGCAGCTTGGGGACAGGTTCTAATGAAAAACTGTTTTTT
TRBD1	TRBV12-5	.	TRBJ1-1	CASGLGGTGGFEAFF	TGTGCTAGTGGTTTGGGCGGGACAGGGGGTTTTGAAGCTTTCTTT
TRBD1	TRBV15	.	TRBJ1-6	CATSSYQGVNSPLHF	TGTGCCACCAGCAGTTACCAGGGGGTCAACTCACCCCTCCACTTT
.	TRBV9	.	TRBJ2-7	CASSVGPDYEQYF	TGTGCCAGCAGCGTAGGGCCCGACTACGAGCAGTACTTC
TRBD2	TRBV6-5	.	TRBJ2-7	CASSYSAGVPSYEQYF	TGTGCCAGCAGTTACTCGGCGGGAGTCCCCTCCTACGAGCAGTACTTC
.	TRBV27	.	TRBJ2-7	CASSLSSRGSYEQYF	TGTGCCAGCAGTTTATCATCTCGGGGTTCCTACGAGCAGTACTTC
.	TRBV9	.	TRBJ1-3	CASSVDGAGNTIYF	TGTGCCAGCAGCGTAGATGGAGCTGGAAACACCATATATTTT
.	TRBV27	.	TRBJ2-1	CASSLGRLNEQFF	TGTGCCAGCAGTTTGGGCAGGTTGAATGAGCAGTTCTTC
TRBD1	TRBV29-1	.	TRBJ1-2	CSVEGVRGHGYTF	TGCAGCGTTGAAGGTGTCAGGGGGCATGGCTACACCTTC
TRBD1	TRBV7-3	.	TRBJ1-2	CASRPGTGNLLGGYTF	TGTGCCAGCAGGCCCGGGACAGGGAACCTTCTTGGTGGCTACACCTTC
.	TRBV7-9	.	TRBJ1-4	CASSLGRERSEKLFF	TGTGCCAGCAGCTTAGGAAGGGAGCGATCTGAAAAACTGTTTTTT
TRBD1	TRBV30	.	TRBJ1-2	CAWKGQGAWGYGYTF	TGTGCCTGGAAAGGACAGGGGGCGTGGGGCTATGGCTACACCTTC
TRBD1	TRBV29-1	many	TRBJ1-1	CSVGQGATEAFF	TGCAGCGTTGGACAGGGGGCCACTGAAGCTTTCTTT
.	TRBV5-1	.	TRBJ2-5	CASSLDTGETQYF	TGCGCCAGCAGCTTGGACACGGGGGAGACCCAGTACTTC